This passage covers 30 T cell receptor beta chains from one sample sequenced in a study of blood T cell repertoires in COVID-19. The protocol was immunoSEQ multiplex PCR, while the TCRdb copy is restricted to in-frame clones and leaves out a portion. The sample has about 310,000 clones, roughly 88% seen once. The sequenced sample consisted of peripheral blood. These receptor sequences come from a woman aged 25-40 years with COVID-19, enrolled during active disease.

The chain couples TRBV12-3 or TRBV12-4 to TRBJ2-7, with a weak D call TRBD2 (6 bases). V shed 6 bases and J shed 6 bases, with 15 bases lying between them. The CDR3 extends over 13 amino acids. CDR3: CASSPRREGEQYF. DNA for the CDR3: TGTGCCAGCAGCCCCAGGAGGGAAGGCGAGCAGTACTTC.

This chain uses TRBV5-5 with TRBJ2-7; 14 nucleotides align to TRBD2. Germline CDR1 SGHKS, CDR2 YYEKEE (reference sequence). This CDR3 comprises 16 residues. After removal of 0 bases from V and 5 bases from J, the junction contained 4 bases not matched to a gene. In DNA form, the CDR3 reads TGTGCCAGCAGCTTGGCCATGGGACTAGCGGGAGACGAGCAGTACTTC. Protein product: CASSLAMGLAGDEQYF.

V and J are TRBV19 and TRBJ1-2; 8 bases are a match to TRBD1. The CDR3 contains 14 residues. From germline, CDR1 is LNHDA and CDR2 SQIVND (reference sequence). Unmatched junction bases numbered 9, after V lost 9 bases and J lost 3 bases. DNA of the CDR3: TGTGCCAGCCTCGGACAGGGCTGGGACTATGGCTACACCTTC. Translation gives CASLGQGWDYGYTF.

This clone was observed a single time. The chain links TRBV10-2 to TRBJ2-1, with TRBD2 matching 10 bases. The CDR3 contains 15 residues. Per the germline V gene, CDR1 is WSHSY and CDR2 is SAAADI. V gave up 5 bases and J gave up 2 bases; unmatched junction bases: 3. For the CDR3, the DNA is TGCGCCAGCAGTCCGACTAGCGGGCCCTACAATGAGCAGTTCTTC. Protein product: CASSPTSGPYNEQFF.

This chain uses TRBV28 with TRBJ1-1, with TRBD1 matching over 8 bases. CDR1 is MDHEN and CDR2 is SYDVKM in the germline V gene. The trim removed 5 bases at V and 0 bases at J, leaving 14 bases unmatched. The CDR3 has 18 residues. The DNA for the CDR3 is TGTGCCAGCAGTAATCCGGTTTCAGGGGGCGACATGAACACTGAAGCTTTCTTT. This encodes CASSNPVSGGDMNTEAFF.

This chain uses TRBV28 with TRBJ2-2; tentatively, D is TRBD2 (6 bases). CDR3 length: 17 amino acids. Trimming cost V 8 bases and J 0 bases, with 19 bases left between them. Germline CDR1 is MDHEN and CDR2 is SYDVKM. The CDR3 spells CASLGPPGTANTGELFF. CDR3 nucleotide sequence: TGTGCCAGCTTAGGACCGCCCGGGACTGCGAACACCGGGGAGCTGTTTTTT.

The gene calls are TRBV7-8 and TRBJ1-3, with TRBD1 matching over 7 bases. In germline, CDR1 is SGHVS, CDR2 FQNEAQ. The junction had 16 bases not matched to a gene; V was cut back by 5 bases and J by 0 bases. This CDR3 is 19 amino acids long. CDR3 in amino acids: CASSPSRTGASYSGNTIYF. The CDR3, as DNA: TGTGCCAGCAGCCCATCCCGGACAGGAGCAAGTTACTCTGGAAACACCATATATTTT. Full variable domain (outside the CDR3, taken from reference TRBV7-8 and TRBJ1-3): GAGVSQSPRYKVAKRGQDVALRCDPISGHVSLFWYQQALGQGPEFLTYFQNEAQLDKSGLPSDRFFAERPEGSVSTLKIQRTQQEDSAVYLCASSPSRTGASYSGNTIYFGEGSWLTVV.

V and J are TRBV27 and TRBJ2-6, with TRBD1 matching 10 bases. The CDR3 runs 17 residues. Per the germline V gene, CDR1 is MNHEY and CDR2 is SMNVEV (reference sequence). Trimming took 4 bases from V and 2 from J; bases not matched to a gene: 5. This CDR3 reads CASSSFGQGAGANVLTF. In nucleotides, the CDR3 is TGTGCCAGCAGTTCCTTCGGACAGGGGGCTGGGGCCAACGTCCTGACTTTC.

The CDR3: CASSFEIGTLLLFF. The CDR3 coding sequence is TGTGCCAGCAGCTTTGAGATCGGGACATTATTACTGTTTTTT. This chain connects TRBV5-5 to TRBJ1-4; TRBD1 might be the D (6 bases). The V gene lost 2 bases and the J gene lost 13 bases, with 18 bases spanning the gap. From germline, CDR1 is SGHKS and CDR2 YYEKEE (reference sequence). The CDR3 is 14 amino acids.

V usage is TRBV28 and J usage is TRBJ2-7; TRBD2 is a possible D gene (5 bases). Germline CDR1 is MDHEN and CDR2 is SYDVKM. Trimming shortened V by 7 bases and J by 3 bases, and 16 bases separated the two germline ends. The CDR3 is 14 amino acids. The DNA of the CDR3 is TGTGCCAGCACCGCGACCGGGGTTCTCTACGAGCAGTACTTC. Translated: CASTATGVLYEQYF.

V gene TRBV7-9 combines with J gene TRBJ1-2, with D possibly matching TRBD1 (6 bases). This CDR3 comprises 17 residues. V lost 6 bases and J 0 bases, leaving 20 bases between the germline ends. CDR1 and CDR2 (germline): SEHNR, FQNEAQ (reference sequence). The DNA for the CDR3 is TGTGCCAGCAGTGCTACAGGGAGTTCAGAATCTAACTATGGCTACACCTTC. Protein product: CASSATGSSESNYGYTF.

The chain is built from TRBV7-9 and TRBJ2-1, with 7 nucleotides matching TRBD1. The germline V gene has CDR1 SEHNR and CDR2 FQNEAQ (reference sequence). The CDR3 is 14 amino acids. With V trimmed by 1 base and J by 9 bases, 6 bases remained unmatched. The CDR3 is CASSLDRGTFEQFF. CDR3 coding DNA: TGTGCCAGCAGCTTAGACAGGGGAACCTTTGAGCAGTTCTTC.

The V gene is TRBV5-1, the J gene TRBJ1-6; 9 bases are shared with TRBD1. CDR3 size: 16 residues. The germline V gene has CDR1 SGHRS and CDR2 YFSETQ. V was clipped by 3 bases and J by 7 bases; unmatched bases: 8. CDR3 sequence: CASSSPSTGGNSPLHF. The CDR3 DNA is TGCGCCAGCAGCTCGCCGTCGACAGGGGGGAATTCACCCCTCCACTTT.

Here the CDR3 DNA reads TGTGCCAGCAGCCCAGGGGGGCTAGCGGGAGAAATGGAGGCAGATACGCAGTATTTT. Protein product: CASSPGGLAGEMEADTQYF. V gene TRBV21-1 combines with J gene TRBJ2-3; TRBD2, as called in the table, went unchecked against the DNA. TRBV21-1 is labeled a pseudogene. The CDR3 runs to 19 residues.

This clone is a singleton in its sample. The V call is TRBV3-1 (or the pseudogene TRBV3-2), the J call TRBJ1-2; D is unclear. Trimming cost V 0 bases and J 7 bases, with 12 bases left between them. In germline, CDR1 is LGHDT, CDR2 YNNKEL (reference sequence). This CDR3 comprises 14 residues. CDR3 coding DNA: TGTGCCAGCAGCCAAGATCGGGGATCCGGTGGCTACACCTTC. It is translated as CASSQDRGSGGYTF.

The CDR3 loop is CAWISGSTPNTGELFF. Written as DNA, the CDR3 is TGTGCCTGGATTAGCGGGAGTACCCCGAACACCGGGGAGCTGTTTTTT. The chain uses TRBV30 and TRBJ2-2; 9 nucleotides align to TRBD2. The length of the CDR3 is 16 residues. Trimming removed 4 bases from V and 0 bases from J; junction bases left unmatched: 6. Germline values: CDR1 GTSNPN, CDR2 SVGIG (reference sequence). The full variable domain, in which reference TRBV30 and TRBJ2-2 provide the parts outside the CDR3, is SQTIHQWPATLVQPVGSPLSLECTVEGTSNPNLYWYRQAAGRGLQLLFYSVGIGQISSEVPQNLSASRPQDRQFILSSKKLLLSDSGFYLCAWISGSTPNTGELFFGEGSRLTVL.

The chain links TRBV9 to TRBJ1-1, with 10 bases identical to TRBD1. The V and J ends lost 4 bases and 7 bases, in that order; junction bases with no gene match: 10. Germline V gene data show CDR1 as SGDLS and CDR2 as YYNGEE. This CDR3 has 15 amino acids. Written as DNA, the CDR3 is TGTGCCAGCAGCCCTCAGACAGGGGGCTTTGATGAAGCTTTCTTT. Its protein product is CASSPQTGGFDEAFF.

The chain links TRBV30 to TRBJ2-5; D is unresolved. The CDR3 has 13 amino acids. V lost 3 bases and J 0 bases, leaving 8 bases between the germline ends. Germline V gene lookup returns CDR1 GTSNPN and CDR2 SVGIG (reference sequence). CDR3 DNA: TGTGCCTGGAGCCCCGGGTACCAAGAGACCCAGTACTTC. This codes for CAWSPGYQETQYF.

The chain employs TRBV6-4 and TRBJ1-2; 7 positions match TRBD1. CDR3 length: 14 residues. V shed 3 bases and J 4 bases; nucleotides not matched to a gene: 5. The germline CDR1 and CDR2 sequences are MRHNA and SNTAGT. The CDR3 bases are TGTGCCAGCAGTGAAGGGCCAGGGGGCTATGGCTACACCTTC. Translating gives CASSEGPGGYGYTF.

This clone was seen only a few times. V and J are TRBV6-4 and TRBJ1-5; 12 bases map to TRBD1. Looked up from germline, CDR1 is MRHNA and CDR2 is SNTAGT. V dropped 6 bases and J dropped 1; count of bases not matched to a gene: 4. The CDR3 has 16 residues. In DNA form, the CDR3 reads TGTGCCAGCAGAAGGGACAGGGGGCAGAGCAATCAGCCCCAGCATTTT. Its translation is CASRRDRGQSNQPQHF.

The genes are TRBV28 and TRBJ2-1, with D maybe TRBD1 (6 bases). CDR3 size: 15 residues. The V gene's germline CDR1 is MDHEN and CDR2 SYDVKM. V was cut by 5 bases and J by 4 bases, with 15 bases left in between. This chain's CDR3 is CASSLPRGRYNEQFF. DNA of the CDR3: TGTGCCAGCAGTCTCCCCAGGGGCAGGTACAATGAGCAGTTCTTC.

This CDR3 is CASSPRDRGEQYF. The CDR3 DNA reads as TGTGCCAGCAGTCCCCGGGACAGGGGGGAGCAGTACTTC. The rearrangement joins TRBV27 to TRBJ2-7, with 11 bases aligning to TRBD1. The CDR3 runs 13 residues. From germline, CDR1 is MNHEY and CDR2 SMNVEV (reference sequence). The junction had 4 bases not matched to a gene; V was cut back by 5 bases and J by 7 bases.

This clone was counted a single time. The chain employs TRBV5-1 and TRBJ1-1, with 8 bases matching TRBD1. V shed 4 bases and J 0 bases; nucleotides not matched to a gene: 11. This CDR3 contains 17 residues. Per the germline V gene, CDR1 is SGHRS and CDR2 is YFSETQ. The CDR3 region has the DNA TGCGCCAGCAGCGGTGGACGGCAGGGGGCTCTGAACACTGAAGCTTTCTTT. Amino acid sequence: CASSGGRQGALNTEAFF.

The genes are TRBV5-1 and TRBJ1-6, with D possibly matching TRBD1 (5 bases). CDR1 is SGHRS, CDR2 YFSETQ, per germline. Trimming removed 3 bases at V and 0 bases at J, with 13 bases between. The CDR3 spans 17 residues. CDR3 sequence reads: CASSSVTVSSYNSPLHF. The DNA of the CDR3 is TGCGCCAGCAGCTCGGTGACAGTCAGCTCCTATAATTCACCCCTCCACTTT.

J is TRBJ1-2 and V is TRBV11-2; a weak D match, TRBD1 (6 bases). The germline V and J ends were trimmed by 5 bases and 5 bases, with 24 bases remaining between them. Germline assignment: CDR1 SGHAT and CDR2 FQNNGV. The CDR3 covers 17 residues. CDR3 in amino acids: CASSPLVGAKGKYGYTF. Written as DNA, the CDR3 is TGTGCCAGCAGCCCCCTGGTGGGGGCGAAAGGGAAGTATGGCTACACCTTC.

J is TRBJ2-3 and V is TRBV4-1; D uncertain. Germline lookup yields CDR1 MGHRA and CDR2 YSYEKL. The CDR3 runs 15 residues. With 1 base removed from V and 6 bases from J, the gap between germline ends came to 14 bases. For the CDR3, the DNA is TGCGCCAGCAGCCAAGGTTTGAGAGAATGGGATACGCAGTATTTT. This codes for CASSQGLREWDTQYF.

The chain has TRBV5-5 and TRBJ1-2; 8 bases line up with TRBD1. V was pared by 1 base and J by 7 bases, with 18 bases of the junction left unmatched. The CDR3 consists of 18 residues. CDR1 is SGHKS and CDR2 is YYEKEE in the germline V gene (reference sequence). CDR3 sequence (DNA): TGTGCCAGCAGCTTGTCCGGGACAGGCGGCTCCCCCGCTCCTGGCTACACCTTC. Residues: CASSLSGTGGSPAPGYTF.

This rearrangement joins TRBV5-5 to TRBJ1-5; D call uncertain. CDR1 and CDR2 (germline): SGHKS, YYEKEE (reference sequence). There are 16 residues in the CDR3. V was clipped by 5 bases and J by 3 bases, with 18 bases between them. The CDR3 DNA reads as TGTGCCAGCAGTCTTCTGGGCCCGGGAGACAATCAGCCCCAGCATTTT. It specifies CASSLLGPGDNQPQHF.

V and J are TRBV6-1 and TRBJ1-4; 7 bases are shared with TRBD1. Germline CDR1 is MNHNS and CDR2 is SASEGT. V gave up 0 bases and J gave up 3 bases; unmatched junction bases: 7. The CDR3 totals 17 residues. The CDR3 coding sequence is TGTGCCAGCAGTGAAGCTGGATTACAGGGGCCTAATGAAAAACTGTTTTTT. Protein sequence: CASSEAGLQGPNEKLFF.

The genes are TRBV7-9 and TRBJ2-5; the D gene is possibly TRBD1 (6 bases). Germline CDR1 SEHNR, CDR2 FQNEAQ (reference sequence). The CDR3 spans 15 residues. V shed 3 bases and J shed 4 bases, with 15 bases lying between them. This chain's CDR3 is CASSLKRLGGETQYF. The CDR3 coding sequence is TGTGCCAGCAGCTTGAAGCGCCTAGGGGGAGAGACCCAGTACTTC.